Listed below are T cell receptor beta chains from one sample, sequenced in a study of blood T cell repertoires in COVID-19. Only in-frame clones appear in the TCRdb table, and some are missing; sequencing was by immunoSEQ multiplex PCR. The sample lists over 250,000 clones; approximately 86% were seen once. The sample taken for sequencing was peripheral blood. These receptor sequences come from a woman between 65 and 79 years old with COVID-19, enrolled during active disease. Each CDR3 is given with its conserved first and last residue. D genes are given only for firm matches. Where a row states a size, it is once, few, many or the class of an expanded clone; other rows omit it.

v_gene	d_gene	abundance	j_gene	CDR3nt	CDR3aa
TRBV19	TRBD1	-	TRBJ1-2	TGTGCCAGTAGTATGGAGGCCGACAGGGTAAGAGGCTACACCTTC	CASSMEADRVRGYTF
TRBV5-1	TRBD1	-	TRBJ1-1	TGCGCCAGCAGGGCAGGGGGGAACACTGAAGCTTTCTTT	CASRAGGNTEAFF
TRBV18	-	-	TRBJ2-7	TGTGCCAGCTCACCATGGGCCTCGCCAAACGAGCAGTACTTC	CASSPWASPNEQYF
TRBV5-4	-	-	TRBJ1-2	TGTGCCAGCACCGACGTGAGTGGGCAGGATGGCTACACCTTC	CASTDVSGQDGYTF
TRBV19	-	-	TRBJ1-2	TGTGCCAGTAGTATACCACAGGGTAACTATGGCTACACCTTC	CASSIPQGNYGYTF
TRBV27	-	-	TRBJ2-1	TGTGCCAGCAGCCCGAGGGCGGGGAGCTCCTACAATGAGCAGTTCTTC	CASSPRAGSSYNEQFF
TRBV3-1/TRBV3-2	-	-	TRBJ1-6	TGTGCCAGCAGCCAAAGTACAGGGCTGAATTCACCCCTCCACTTT	CASSQSTGLNSPLHF
TRBV7-9	-	-	TRBJ2-3	TGTGCCAGCAGCCCCGCACGAGGGACAGATACGCAGTATTTT	CASSPARGTDTQYF
TRBV28	-	-	TRBJ1-2	TGTGCCAGCAGTTTTGACAGGAACTATGGCTACACCTTC	CASSFDRNYGYTF
TRBV7-9	-	-	TRBJ2-7	TGTGCCAGCAGCAGCCCGGGACTCGATTTCTCCTACGAGCAGTACTTC	CASSSPGLDFSYEQYF
TRBV4-3	TRBD1	-	TRBJ1-1	TGCGCCAGCAGCCAAGGCACAGGGGTGAAGAACACTGAAGCTTTCTTT	CASSQGTGVKNTEAFF
TRBV11-2	TRBD1	-	TRBJ2-1	TGTGCCAGCAGCTTGGGGCCAGGGGGGACAGGGGGCTCCTACAATGAGCAGTTCTTC	CASSLGPGGTGGSYNEQFF
TRBV6-6	TRBD1	few	TRBJ1-2	TGTGCCAGCAGTCCGACAGGGGGGAGGGACTATGGCTACACCTTC	CASSPTGGRDYGYTF
TRBV11-2	TRBD2	-	TRBJ2-7	TGTGCCAGCAGCTTAAGTCTAGGGACTAACTACGAGCAGTACTTC	CASSLSLGTNYEQYF
TRBV29-1	TRBD1	once	TRBJ1-4	TGCAGCGCCCGACAGGGTCCAAATGAAAAACTGTTTTTT	CSARQGPNEKLFF
TRBV13	TRBD1	-	TRBJ2-2	TGTGCCAGCAGCGCCGGGACAGACTACACCGGGGAGCTGTTTTTT	CASSAGTDYTGELFF
TRBV6-1	-	-	TRBJ2-3	TGTGCCAGCAGTGAATACCGCGAATATTTT	CASSEYREYF
TRBV5-1	TRBD2	-	TRBJ2-2	TGCGCCAGCAGCTTTCAGCGGGGGAGAGCTATCGGGGAGCTGTTTTTT	CASSFQRGRAIGELFF
TRBV7-9	-	-	TRBJ1-4	TGTGCCAGCAGCTTAGTTGAGACAAATGAAAAACTGTTTTTT	CASSLVETNEKLFF
TRBV9	TRBD1	-	TRBJ2-1	TGTGCCAGCAGCCCGAGGACAGGGTACAATGAGCAGTTCTTC	CASSPRTGYNEQFF
TRBV5-1	TRBD2	-	TRBJ2-1	TGCGCCAGCCAACTAGCGGGGGGGCCGAATGAGCAGTTCTTC	CASQLAGGPNEQFF
TRBV4-3	-	-	TRBJ1-5	TGCGCCAGCAGCCTCAGATTGGACAGTGGTCAGCCCCAGCATTTT	CASSLRLDSGQPQHF
TRBV15	-	-	TRBJ2-7	TGTGCCACCGCTCGGGCAACTAGCTCCTACGAGCAGTACTTC	CATARATSSYEQYF
TRBV3-1/TRBV3-2	TRBD1	-	TRBJ1-6	TGTGCCAGCAGCCTGACGGCACAGGGGTCTAATTCACCCCTCCACTTT	CASSLTAQGSNSPLHF
TRBV27	-	-	TRBJ1-1	TGTGCCAGCAAAAGACCGGGGAACACTGAAGCTTTCTTT	CASKRPGNTEAFF
TRBV18	-	-	TRBJ2-7	TGTGCCAGCTCACCACTGATCTCAGGCGAGCAGTACTTC	CASSPLISGEQYF
TRBV6-2/TRBV6-3	-	-	TRBJ2-7	TGTGCCAGCAGTGACCTGACAGGCAGAGGCTCCTACGAGCAGTACTTC	CASSDLTGRGSYEQYF
TRBV6-4	TRBD2	-	TRBJ2-3	TGTGCCAGCAGCGGTTCGCCTGGGAGGGGAACAGATACGCAGTATTTT	CASSGSPGRGTDTQYF
TRBV6-5	-	-	TRBJ1-5	TGTGCCAGCTCCTCGGGGAGGAATCAGCCCCAGCATTTT	CASSSGRNQPQHF
TRBV24-1	-	-	TRBJ2-1	TGTGCCACCAGTGATTTGGACCTCCGGGGGCAGTTCTTC	CATSDLDLRGQFF
TRBV5-8	TRBD1	-	TRBJ1-2	TGTGCCAGCAGCCCGGGACAGGGACGAAAGCTTAACTATGGCTACACCTTC	CASSPGQGRKLNYGYTF
TRBV6-5	-	-	TRBJ1-3	TGTGCCAGCAGTTACTCGGGGGGTTACTCTGGAAACACCATATATTTT	CASSYSGGYSGNTIYF
TRBV2	-	once	TRBJ2-5	TGTGCCAGCAGGGACAGATCCTGGTACCAAGAGACCCAGTACTTC	CASRDRSWYQETQYF
TRBV11-2	-	-	TRBJ2-1	TGTGCCAGCAGCTTAGCTCTAGGGGGGGCCTCCTACAATGAGCAGTTCTTC	CASSLALGGASYNEQFF
TRBV24-1	-	-	TRBJ1-2	TGTGCCACCAGTGACACTACAGGGTACTATGGCTACACCTTC	CATSDTTGYYGYTF
TRBV5-1	TRBD1	-	TRBJ2-7	TGCGCCAGCAGCCTGGGACAGGGCAACGAGCAGTACTTC	CASSLGQGNEQYF
TRBV7-9	-	few	TRBJ1-5	TGTGCCAGCAGCTTAGCGGGGGGGGTTCAGCCCCAGCATTTT	CASSLAGGVQPQHF
TRBV4-3	-	-	TRBJ1-5	TGCGCCAGCAGCCAAGATACGATGTCAGCAGGGTACCAGCCCCAGCATTTT	CASSQDTMSAGYQPQHF
TRBV3-1/TRBV3-2	TRBD1	-	TRBJ1-2	TGTGCCAGCAGCCAAGCCCCCACCCGACAGGGGAGAGGTGGCTACACCTTC	CASSQAPTRQGRGGYTF
TRBV7-2	-	-	TRBJ1-1	TGTGCCAGCAAAGGCAGGGCTCAAAAAGCTTTCTTT	CASKGRAQKAFF
TRBV6-6	-	-	TRBJ2-7	TGTGCCAGCAGTTACTCGGGAGAACACTACGAGCAGTACTTC	CASSYSGEHYEQYF
TRBV2	TRBD2	-	TRBJ2-1	TGTGCCAGCGTCGAAACCGGGACTAGCGCCCACAATGAGCAGTTCTTC	CASVETGTSAHNEQFF
TRBV7-7	-	-	TRBJ2-5	TGTGCCAGCAGCTTAGGGGGCAGGTCGGGAGAGACCCAGTACTTC	CASSLGGRSGETQYF
TRBV9	-	-	TRBJ1-2	TGTGCCAGCAGCCTAATCAGGGGCTACACCTTC	CASSLIRGYTF
TRBV12-2	-	once	TRBJ2-2	TGTGCAAGTCGCTACCCGCATAGCGGGGAAGCCCTGGGCACCGGGGAGCTGTTTTTT	CASRYPHSGEALGTGELFF
TRBV6-5	TRBD1	-	TRBJ2-1	TGTGCCGTATTGGGACAGGGCAATGAGCAGTTCTTC	CAVLGQGNEQFF
TRBV5-1	-	-	TRBJ1-1	TGCGCCAGCAGCGTGACAGGCGCCAACACTGAAGCTTTCTTT	CASSVTGANTEAFF
TRBV6-6	TRBD1	-	TRBJ1-1	TGTGCCAGCAGTCGACGGACAGGGGGCGGGAACACTGAAGCTTTCTTT	CASSRRTGGGNTEAFF
TRBV6-2/TRBV6-3	TRBD2	once	TRBJ2-2	TGTGCCAGCAGTTACTCGAGTTTAGCGGGGGGGCTGGACACCGGGGAGCTGTTTTTT	CASSYSSLAGGLDTGELFF
TRBV5-6	TRBD1	-	TRBJ1-5	TGTGCCAGCAGCCCGGGACAGGGGCACCAGCCCCAGCATTTT	CASSPGQGHQPQHF
TRBV11-2	-	-	TRBJ1-5	TGTGCCAGCAGCTTAACTTGGTCTCCTTCGGGCAATCAGCCCCAGCATTTT	CASSLTWSPSGNQPQHF
TRBV4-2	-	once	TRBJ1-2	TGTGCCAGCAGCCAAGGTACTAACTATGGCTACACCTTC	CASSQGTNYGYTF